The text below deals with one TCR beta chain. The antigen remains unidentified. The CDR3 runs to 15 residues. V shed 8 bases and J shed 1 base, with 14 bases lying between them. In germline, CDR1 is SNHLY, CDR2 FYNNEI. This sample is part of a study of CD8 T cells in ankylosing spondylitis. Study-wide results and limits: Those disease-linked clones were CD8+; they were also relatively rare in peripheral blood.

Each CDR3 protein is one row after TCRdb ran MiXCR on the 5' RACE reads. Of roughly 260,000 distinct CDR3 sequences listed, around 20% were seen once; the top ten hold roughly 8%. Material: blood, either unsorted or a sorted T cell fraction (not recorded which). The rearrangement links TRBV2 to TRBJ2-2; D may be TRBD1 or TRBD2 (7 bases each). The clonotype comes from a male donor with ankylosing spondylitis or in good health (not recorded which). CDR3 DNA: TGTGCCAGCGGGGAGGGGGCTCGGAACACCGGGGAGCTGTTTTTT. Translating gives CASGEGARNTGELFF. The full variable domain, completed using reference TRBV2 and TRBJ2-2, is EPEVTQTPSHQVTQMGQEVILRCVPISNHLYFYWYRQILGQKVEFLVSFYNNEISEKSEIFDDQFSVERPDGSNFTLKIRSTKLEDSAMYFCASGEGARNTGELFFGEGSRLTVL.